This T cell receptor beta chain was profiled in a study of early T cells in non-severe SARS-CoV-2 infection. This clonotype was recorded many times. TCRdb fed the 5' RACE reads into MiXCR, producing one record per CDR3 protein. The data show around 58,000 distinct CDR3 sequences, 4% to 5.5% seen once. This clonotype was obtained from an adult who was a healthcare worker with PCR-confirmed SARS-CoV-2 infection or an uninfected control (not recorded which). Source material: whole blood.

CDR3 in DNA: TGCAGTGCTAGAGATCCGAGGGGTGAGCAGTACTTC. This codes for CSARDPRGEQYF. This chain links TRBV20-1 with TRBJ2-7; D tentatively reads TRBD1 or TRBD2 (5 bases each). V dropped 0 bases and J dropped 7 bases, with 10 bases sitting between them. The CDR3 runs 12 residues. Germline V lookup: CDR1 DFQATT, CDR2 SNEGSKA (reference sequence).